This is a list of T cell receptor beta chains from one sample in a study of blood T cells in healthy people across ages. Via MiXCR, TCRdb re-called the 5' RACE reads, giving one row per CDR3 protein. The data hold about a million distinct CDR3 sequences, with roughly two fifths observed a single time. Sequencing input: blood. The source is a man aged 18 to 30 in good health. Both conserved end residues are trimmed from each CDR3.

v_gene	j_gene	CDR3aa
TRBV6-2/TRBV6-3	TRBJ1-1	ASSYALNRGPTGTNTEAF
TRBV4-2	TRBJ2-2	ASSQDSGAAITGELF
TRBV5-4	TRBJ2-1	AGSILNNEQF
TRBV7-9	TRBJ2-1	ASSDTSGGRDCQF
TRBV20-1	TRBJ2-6	SARSLQPTGFGANVLT
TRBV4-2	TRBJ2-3	ATLSGGSTADTQY
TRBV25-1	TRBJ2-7	ASSESRREQY
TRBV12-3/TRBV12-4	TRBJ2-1	ASSFGMWQF
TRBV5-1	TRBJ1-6	ASSLDMNSPLH
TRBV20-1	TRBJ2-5	SAPMDRVETQY
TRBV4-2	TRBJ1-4	ASKVTASSNEKLF
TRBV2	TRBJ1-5	ASSESRGDQPQH
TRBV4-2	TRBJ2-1	ASSPEGTQTSAKSSYNEQF
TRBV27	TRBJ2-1	ASSLREPHNEQF
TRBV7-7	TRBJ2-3	ASSPVTGDTQY
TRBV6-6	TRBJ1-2	ATNYGTVNYGYT
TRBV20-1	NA	SAPPSDRVYNEQY
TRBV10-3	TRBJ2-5	AISESFGQGPREQY
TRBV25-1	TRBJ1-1	ASSRDRASEAF
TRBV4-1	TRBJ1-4	ASSQPDRNDEKLF
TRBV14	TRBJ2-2	ASSQWRAGELF
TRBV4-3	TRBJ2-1	ASSPGGPYNEQF
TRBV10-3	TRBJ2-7	ATAVGLKSYEQY
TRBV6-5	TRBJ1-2	ASSYQGPLPRGCGYT
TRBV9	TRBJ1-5	ASSVAGTGEQPQH
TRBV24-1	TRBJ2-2	ATSDGFYSVDTGELF
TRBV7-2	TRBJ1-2	ASSLNAPFYGYT
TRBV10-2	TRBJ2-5	ASGSGTGPQETQY
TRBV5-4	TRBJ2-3	ASSLWQTDTQY
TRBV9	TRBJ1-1	ASGSAPNTGAF
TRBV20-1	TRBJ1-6	SARAGNAASPLH
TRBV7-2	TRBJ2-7	ASSLVLSSYEQY
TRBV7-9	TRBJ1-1	ASSPQARSLNTEAF
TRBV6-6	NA	ASSPRAGDKETQF
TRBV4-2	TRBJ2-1	ASSQDYGGLAPSYNEQF
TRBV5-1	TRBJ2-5	ASSQDGGVLETQY
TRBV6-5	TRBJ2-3	ASSSGEPSTDTQY
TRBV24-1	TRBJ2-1	ATGEAGRGNEQF
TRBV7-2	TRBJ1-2	ASSFGRITTYGYT
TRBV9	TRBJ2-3	ASSVGASGYTDTQY
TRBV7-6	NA	ASSLAGFGDEQY
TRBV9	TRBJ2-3	ASSPLVGATDTQY
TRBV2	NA	ASSERQGGYNEQY
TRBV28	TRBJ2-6	ASSLGSSGANVLT
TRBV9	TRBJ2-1	ASSVDGDSYNEQF
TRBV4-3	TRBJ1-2	ASSQDGGGTAYGYT